This T cell receptor beta chain was sequenced during a study of T cell changes during pregnancy in multiple sclerosis. Germline values: CDR1 SEHNR, CDR2 FQNEAQ (reference sequence). The CDR3 totals 15 residues. V lost 5 bases and J lost 2; bases outside the gene matches: 4. The assay was immunoSEQ multiplex PCR, and TCRdb's table has in-frame clones only and misses some. This table has tens of thousands of clones, just under 95% appearing once. The chain joins TRBV7-9 to TRBJ1-5; 9 bases line up with TRBD1. The TCR comes from a female donor in good health, enrolled as a control in a pregnancy study. Sequences were derived from peripheral blood, sampled in the second trimester of pregnancy. The DNA for the CDR3 is TGTGCCAGCAGCCTACAGGGGGCTGGCAATCAGCCCCAGCATTTT. Its protein product is CASSLQGAGNQPQHF.